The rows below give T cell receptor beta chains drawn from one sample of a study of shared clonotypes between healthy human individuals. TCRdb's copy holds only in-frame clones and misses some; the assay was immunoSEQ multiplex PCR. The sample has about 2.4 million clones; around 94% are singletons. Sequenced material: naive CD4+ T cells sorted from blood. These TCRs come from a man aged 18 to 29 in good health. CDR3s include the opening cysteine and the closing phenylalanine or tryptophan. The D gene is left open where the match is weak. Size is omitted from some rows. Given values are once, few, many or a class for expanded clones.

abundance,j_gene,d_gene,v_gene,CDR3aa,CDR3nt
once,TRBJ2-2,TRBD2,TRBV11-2,CASSSNRGDTGELFF,TGTGCCAGCAGCTCAAACCGGGGGGACACCGGGGAGCTGTTTTTT
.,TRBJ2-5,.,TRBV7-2,CASSTNGETQYF,TGTGCCAGCAGCACTAATGGTGAGACCCAGTACTTC
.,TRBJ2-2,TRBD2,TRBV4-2,CASSQEAGGQAGELFF,TGTGCCAGCAGCCAAGAAGCGGGAGGCCAGGCCGGGGAGCTGTTTTTT
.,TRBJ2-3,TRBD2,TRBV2,CASRAAAGDFTDTQYF,TGTGCCAGCAGAGCCGCAGCGGGGGACTTCACAGATACGCAGTATTTT
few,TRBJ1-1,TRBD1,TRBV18,CASSRYRDRVVNTEAFF,TGTGCCAGCTCACGATACCGGGACAGGGTTGTGAACACTGAAGCTTTCTTT
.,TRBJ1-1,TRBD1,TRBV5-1,CASSPGTGNTEAFF,TGCGCCAGCAGCCCCGGGACAGGCAACACTGAAGCTTTCTTT
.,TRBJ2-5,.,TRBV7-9,CASSLASGDSGTQYF,TGTGCCAGCAGCTTAGCGTCCGGGGACTCGGGAACCCAGTACTTC
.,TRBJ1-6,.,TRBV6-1,CASSVPPGYSPLHF,TGTGCCAGCAGTGTCCCGCCGGGGTATTCACCCCTCCACTTT
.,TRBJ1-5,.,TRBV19,CASTGGSGSNQPQHF,TGTGCCTCAACCGGGGGGAGTGGGAGCAATCAGCCCCAGCATTTT
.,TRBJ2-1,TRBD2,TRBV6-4,CASSKGLAGVLNEQFF,TGTGCCAGCAGTAAGGGACTAGCGGGGGTCCTCAATGAGCAGTTCTTC
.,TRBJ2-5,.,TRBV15,CATSRDRTARGETQYF,TGTGCCACCAGCAGAGACCGGACTGCGAGGGGAGAGACCCAGTACTTC
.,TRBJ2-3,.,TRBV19,CASSIDRGDTQYF,TGTGCCAGTAGTATAGATAGGGGAGATACGCAGTATTTT
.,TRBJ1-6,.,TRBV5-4,CASSSTGGSPLHF,TGTGCCAGCAGCTCCACGGGAGGTTCACCCCTCCACTTT
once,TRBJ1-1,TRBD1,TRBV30,CAWSQRGTAEAFF,TGTGCCTGGAGTCAACGTGGGACAGCTGAAGCTTTCTTT
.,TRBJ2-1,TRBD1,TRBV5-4,CASSLGTGSYNEQFF,TGTGCCAGCAGCTTGGGGACAGGTAGCTACAATGAGCAGTTCTTC
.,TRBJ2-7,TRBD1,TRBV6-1,CASRGQGTTYEQYF,TGTGCCAGCAGGGGACAGGGCACCACCTACGAGCAGTACTTC
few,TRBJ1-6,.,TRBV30,CARGRGENSPLHF,TGTGCCAGGGGAAGGGGTGAGAATTCACCCCTCCACTTT
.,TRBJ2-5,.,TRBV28,CASSLLDSQETQYF,TGTGCCAGCAGTTTATTAGACAGCCAAGAGACCCAGTACTTC
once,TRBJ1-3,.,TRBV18,CASSPVLAGGWGNTIYF,TGTGCCAGCTCACCAGTCCTGGCAGGCGGATGGGGAAACACCATATATTTT
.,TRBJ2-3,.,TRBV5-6,CASSLKPADTQYF,TGTGCCAGCAGCTTGAAACCGGCAGATACGCAGTATTTT
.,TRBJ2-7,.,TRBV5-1,CASSTAPSSEQYF,TGCGCCAGCAGCACCGCCCCTAGTTCCGAGCAGTACTTC
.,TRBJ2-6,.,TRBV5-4,CASSSGTSGANVLTF,TGTGCCAGCAGCTCCGGGACCTCTGGGGCCAACGTCCTGACTTTC
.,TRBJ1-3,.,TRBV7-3,CASSFGVGGNRNTIYF,TGTGCCAGCAGCTTCGGCGTCGGGGGAAATCGAAACACCATATATTTT
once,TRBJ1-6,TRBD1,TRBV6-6,CASSLGQDYNSPLHF,TGTGCCAGCAGTCTAGGACAGGACTATAATTCACCCCTCCACTTT
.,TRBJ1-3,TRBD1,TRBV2,CASREWSTGGSGNTIYF,TGTGCCAGCAGGGAATGGTCTACAGGGGGAAGTGGGAACACCATATATTTT
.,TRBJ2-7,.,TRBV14,CASSQGVGQYF,TGTGCCAGCAGCCAAGGAGTCGGGCAGTACTTC